The clone carrying this T cell receptor beta chain was counted a single time. Its cognate antigen is unknown. The sample belongs to a study of cytomegalovirus exposure and HLA in healthy donors. Whole-study context: Previous work identified roughly 110 million unique TCR beta sequences from 150 million to 200 million T cells. Study-wide points: A later analysis associated some 16,000 TCR beta sequences with HLA alleles at a 0.05 false discovery rate.

The CDR3 contains 14 residues. Germline-derived CDR1 and CDR2 are SGHRS and YFSETQ. V trimming: 4 bases; J trimming: 5 bases; junction bases outside the gene matches: 4. Both 60 Vbeta primers and 13 Jbeta primers went into the PCR. Here immunoSEQ multiplex PCR was the method, and the copy in TCRdb shows in-frame clones only, minus some. The sample records 150,000 to 200,000 clones, around four fifths being singletons. The rearrangement joins TRBV5-1 to TRBJ1-2, with 11 bases fitting TRBD1. The specimen was PBMCs. The TCR was taken from a man in his fifties in good health and CMV-seropositive. DNA of the CDR3: TGCGCCAGCAGCACGGGACAGGGGGGGTATGGCTACACCTTC. Encoded protein: CASSTGQGGYGYTF.